This entry lists 21 T cell receptor beta chains sequenced from one sample in a study of OX40 agonist ivuxolimab in advanced cancers. The protocol was immunoSEQ multiplex PCR, while the TCRdb copy is restricted to in-frame clones and leaves out a portion. This table has some 61,000 clones, around 73% appearing once. Sequenced material: CD4+ or CD8+ T cells sorted from blood, taken in a trial of the OX40 agonist ivuxolimab. These receptors came from an adult with an advanced solid tumor such as melanoma, head and neck, liver or kidney cancer.

In its sample, this clone was seen a few times. The V call is TRBV7-9, the J call TRBJ2-1, with unresolved D. Germline V lookup: CDR1 SEHNR, CDR2 FQNEAQ (reference sequence). V dropped 0 bases and J dropped 4 bases, with 10 bases sitting between them. The CDR3 is 15 amino acids. The CDR3 nucleotides are TGTGCCAGCAGCTTAGCGCGATCAGGTTACAATGAGCAGTTCTTC. Translating gives CASSLARSGYNEQFF.

This clone was counted once. This chain connects TRBV7-9 to TRBJ1-2, with D possibly matching TRBD1 (5 bases). This CDR3 is built from 16 residues. From germline, CDR1 is SEHNR and CDR2 FQNEAQ (reference sequence). Trimming cost V 1 base and J 2 bases, with 14 bases left between them. The CDR3 is CASSLGKGLDNYGYTF. CDR3 DNA sequence: TGTGCCAGCAGCTTAGGGAAGGGGCTGGACAACTATGGCTACACCTTC.

V gene TRBV4-1 combines with J gene TRBJ2-5, with 9 bases matching TRBD1. CDR3 length: 13 residues. Germline V lookup: CDR1 MGHRA, CDR2 YSYEKL. V dropped 2 bases and J dropped 9; count of bases not matched to a gene: 4. The CDR3 coding sequence is TGCGCCAGCAGCCAATACAGGGGGCAGGCCCAGTACTTC. Its translation: CASSQYRGQAQYF.

This clone was detected only once. The chain carries TRBV30 and TRBJ2-5; the D gene is possibly TRBD1 (6 bases). V was pared by 5 bases and J by 5 bases, with 12 bases between. The germline V gene encodes CDR1 GTSNPN and CDR2 SVGIG (reference sequence). The CDR3 runs 12 residues. CDR3 residues: CAWDRSTETQYF. CDR3 sequence (DNA): TGTGCCTGGGACAGGTCCACGGAGACCCAGTACTTC.

In its sample, this clone was seen a few times. This chain joins TRBV5-1 and TRBJ2-3, with D unclear. In germline, CDR1 is SGHRS, CDR2 YFSETQ. CDR3 length: 13 amino acids. Trimming took 0 bases from V and 6 from J, leaving 8 bases between them. CDR3 sequence: CASSLAIEDTQYF. DNA for the CDR3: TGCGCCAGCAGCTTGGCCATTGAGGATACGCAGTATTTT.

The rearrangement uses TRBV6-5 and TRBJ1-2; D is uncertain. This CDR3 is built from 11 residues. Trimming removed 7 bases from V and 7 bases from J, with 10 bases in between. Germline CDR1 is MNHEY and CDR2 is SVGAGI. DNA for the CDR3: TGTGCCAGCACCCCCAGCTCTGGCTACACCTTC. It encodes CASTPSSGYTF.

The V call is TRBV7-8, the J call TRBJ2-2, with TRBD1 identical over 7 bases. Germline CDR1 and CDR2: SGHVS and FQNEAQ. V shed 3 bases and J 5 bases; nucleotides not matched to a gene: 6. The CDR3 sequence is 15 residues long. Here the CDR3 DNA reads TGTGCCAGCAGCTTCAGACAGGGCCGGACCGGGGAGCTGTTTTTT. Its protein product is CASSFRQGRTGELFF.

This clone came up a few times. CDR3 in amino acids: CASGDREAYGYTF. CDR3 coding DNA: TGTGCCAGCGGGGACAGGGAGGCCTATGGCTACACCTTC. The chain couples TRBV6-5 to TRBJ1-2, with 9 bases that match TRBD1. This CDR3 spans 13 amino acids. Germline V gene lookup returns CDR1 MNHEY and CDR2 SVGAGI. V gave up 8 bases and J gave up 4 bases; unmatched junction bases: 5.

The chain carries TRBV4-1 and TRBJ2-1; the D is unclear. CDR3 size: 15 residues. Germline CDR1 MGHRA, CDR2 YSYEKL. Deletions cut 4 bases from V and 3 bases from J, with 13 bases between. In DNA form, the CDR3 reads TGCGCCAGCAGCCGTGGACCCGATGTCTACAATGAGCAGTTCTTC. Residues: CASSRGPDVYNEQFF.

The chain joins TRBV6-1 to TRBJ1-2, with a weak D call TRBD1 (5 bases). Germline-derived CDR1 and CDR2 are MNHNS and SASEGT. CDR3 length: 13 amino acids. The V end lost 4 bases, the J end lost 4 bases, and 10 bases lay between the germline ends. Here the CDR3 reads CASSAGRSYGYTF. CDR3 DNA: TGTGCCAGCAGTGCAGGGAGAAGCTATGGCTACACCTTC.

In this sample, this clone turned up once. The genes are TRBV7-6 and TRBJ2-1; 9 nucleotides align to TRBD1. Germline CDR1 SGHVS, CDR2 FNYEAQ. This CDR3 spans 16 amino acids. V dropped 5 bases and J dropped 7; count of bases not matched to a gene: 12. The CDR3 region is CASSGSYRGRWNEQFF. The CDR3 DNA reads TGTGCCAGCAGCGGAAGTTACAGGGGGCGTTGGAATGAGCAGTTCTTC.

This chain joins TRBV5-4 and TRBJ2-1; TRBD1 or TRBD2 may be the D gene (5 bases each). Germline V lookup: CDR1 SGHNT, CDR2 YYREEE (reference sequence). Between the trimmed V and J ends, which lost 0 bases and 3 bases, there was a span of 13 bases. The CDR3 is made up of 16 amino acids. This CDR3 reads CASSLGSGTIYNEQFF. The DNA of the CDR3 is TGTGCCAGCAGCTTGGGGTCCGGGACCATCTACAATGAGCAGTTCTTC.

V is TRBV5-1 and J is TRBJ2-1; no clear D gene. The V and J ends lost 3 bases and 7 bases respectively, with 11 bases between them. The germline V gene has CDR1 SGHRS and CDR2 YFSETQ. This CDR3 comprises 13 residues. This CDR3 reads CASSSHDPNEQFF. DNA for the CDR3: TGCGCCAGCAGCTCCCACGACCCTAATGAGCAGTTCTTC.

The V gene is TRBV6-1, the J gene TRBJ2-1, with D perhaps being TRBD1 or TRBD2 (6 bases each). V was trimmed by 3 bases and J by 4 bases, leaving 19 bases between them. Germline V gene sequence: CDR1 MNHNS, CDR2 SASEGT. The CDR3 totals 17 residues. The CDR3 nucleotides read TGTGCCAGCAGTGAGGCCCCCCCGGGGGCGCGATACAATGAGCAGTTCTTC. This sequence encodes CASSEAPPGARYNEQFF.

The rearrangement uses TRBV6-6 and TRBJ1-4, with D perhaps matching TRBD1 (6 bases). The germline gives CDR1 MNHNY, CDR2 SVGAGI (reference sequence). There are 15 residues in the CDR3. Trimming stripped 5 bases from V and 4 bases from J, with 14 bases between. The CDR3 nucleotides are TGTGCCAGCAGTGGAACAGGGAAGGGTAATGAAAAACTGTTTTTT. This encodes CASSGTGKGNEKLFF.

The chain links TRBV2 to TRBJ1-4, with 7 bases lining up with TRBD1. Germline V gene data show CDR1 as SNHLY and CDR2 as FYNNEI. This CDR3 is built from 14 residues. The V and J ends lost 3 bases and 5 bases, in that order; junction bases with no gene match: 3. CDR3 sequence: CASSERQGNEKLFF. CDR3 DNA sequence: TGTGCCAGCAGTGAGAGACAGGGCAATGAAAAACTGTTTTTT.

The rearrangement uses TRBV28 and TRBJ1-2, with D unclear. The CDR3 length is 14 residues. Trimming removed 2 bases at V and 2 bases at J, with 9 bases between. In germline, CDR1 is MDHEN, CDR2 SYDVKM. Here the CDR3 reads CASSLPRVNYGYTF. DNA of the CDR3: TGTGCCAGCAGTTTACCTCGAGTCAACTATGGCTACACCTTC.

In its sample, this clone was seen a few times. The chain employs TRBV6-5 and TRBJ1-2; D is unresolved. Trimming took 8 bases from V and 8 from J, leaving 21 bases between them. The germline V gene has CDR1 MNHEY and CDR2 SVGAGI. CDR3 length equals 14 residues. CDR3 nucleotides: TGTGCCAGCGCCCAGACCCGGGCCATCGGGGGCTACACCTTC. This translates into CASAQTRAIGGYTF.

The chain has TRBV10-3 and TRBJ2-1; D uncertain. This CDR3 region has 14 residues. Germline V CDR1 and CDR2: ENHRY, SYGVKD. Between the trimmed V and J ends, which lost 0 bases and 12 bases, there was a span of 15 bases. CDR3 bases: TGTGCCATCAGTGAGTCGGACGGTGATCAAGGGCAGTTCTTC. Its protein is CAISESDGDQGQFF.

This rearrangement joins TRBV18 to TRBJ2-2, with D uncertain. Germline values: CDR1 KGHSH, CDR2 LQKENI. The V end lost 3 bases, the J end lost 0 bases, and 11 bases lay between the germline ends. The CDR3 extends over 16 amino acids. In DNA form, the CDR3 reads TGTGCCAGCTCACCTCAACCTCCCCCGAACACCGGGGAGCTGTTTTTT. Amino acids: CASSPQPPPNTGELFF.

In this sample, this clone turned up once. The gene calls are TRBV19 and TRBJ2-5; 14 positions match TRBD2. The CDR3 covers 21 residues. Germline V gene data show CDR1 as LNHDA and CDR2 as SQIVND (reference sequence). The J segment lost 5 bases and the V segment lost 4 bases, leaving 21 bases of the junction unmatched. CDR3 in amino acids: CASSTDNGRGTSGRGMETQYF. Here the CDR3 DNA reads TGTGCCAGTAGTACGGACAACGGCAGGGGGACTAGCGGGAGAGGGATGGAGACCCAGTACTTC.